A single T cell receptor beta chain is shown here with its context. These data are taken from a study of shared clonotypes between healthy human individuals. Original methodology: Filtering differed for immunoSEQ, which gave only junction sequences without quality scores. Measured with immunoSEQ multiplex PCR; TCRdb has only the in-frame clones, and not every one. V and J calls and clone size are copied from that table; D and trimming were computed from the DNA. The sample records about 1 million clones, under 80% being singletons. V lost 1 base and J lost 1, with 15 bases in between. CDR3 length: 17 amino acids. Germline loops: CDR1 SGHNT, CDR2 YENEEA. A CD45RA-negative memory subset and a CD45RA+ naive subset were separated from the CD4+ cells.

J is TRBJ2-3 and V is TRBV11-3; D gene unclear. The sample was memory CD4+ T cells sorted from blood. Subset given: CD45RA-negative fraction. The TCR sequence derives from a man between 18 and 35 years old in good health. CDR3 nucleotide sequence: TGTGCCAGCAGCTTAGGGAGTAAGTCGTCGGGCACAGATACGCAGTATTTT. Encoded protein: CASSLGSKSSGTDTQYF.